A selection of T cell receptor beta chains follows, all from one sample in a study of control samples from healthy donors and cancer patients. TCRdb's table, derived via immunoSEQ multiplex PCR, lists solely in-frame clones and lacks some. Among 120,000 or so clones listed, around nine tenths were seen once. Sequencing input: blood. The source of these receptors is a man in his forties in good health. CDR3s include the opening cysteine and the closing phenylalanine or tryptophan. A D gene is named only where the DNA matches it firmly. Only part of the rows carry a size: once, few, many, or a class if the clone is expanded.

j_gene | v_gene | d_gene | abundance | CDR3nt | CDR3aa
TRBJ2-7 | TRBV10-2 | TRBD2 | . | TGCGCCAGCAGTACGCCAGAGCGGGGGGGCTACGAGCAGTACTTC | CASSTPERGGYEQYF
TRBJ2-1 | TRBV5-6 | . | . | TGTGCCAGCAGCTTGATTGCGGGGGACAAGCAGTTCTTC | CASSLIAGDKQFF
TRBJ2-5 | TRBV21-1 | . | . | TGTGCCAGCAGCAATGCAGGGGGCCAAGAGACCCAGTACTTC | CASSNAGGQETQYF
TRBJ2-5 | TRBV29-1 | . | . | TGCAGCGTTCTCAGGGAGGAGACCCAGTACTTC | CSVLREETQYF
TRBJ1-2 | TRBV5-5 | . | . | TGTGCCAGCAGTCCAAGGGTGGCGGGTTGGGGCATCGGCTACACCTTC | CASSPRVAGWGIGYTF
TRBJ1-1 | TRBV7-9 | . | . | TGTGCCACCACCGGGATTAGTAGTGAAGCTTTCTTT | CATTGISSEAFF
TRBJ2-7 | TRBV6-2/TRBV6-3 | TRBD2 | . | TGTGCCAGCAGTTATGGGAGGGGAAGGGGCTACGAGCAGTACTTC | CASSYGRGRGYEQYF
TRBJ1-2 | TRBV11-3 | . | . | TGTGCCAGCAGCCGCTCCAGGGTGGATGGCTACACCTTC | CASSRSRVDGYTF
TRBJ2-7 | TRBV24-1 | . | . | TGTGCCACCAGTGATTCCCAGGGGGGGTACGAGCAGTACTTC | CATSDSQGGYEQYF
TRBJ1-1 | TRBV6-2/TRBV6-3 | . | . | TGTGCCAGCAGTTACCAGGCGCCTGCTGAAGCTTTCTTT | CASSYQAPAEAFF
TRBJ2-3 | TRBV7-2 | . | once | TGTGCCAGCAGCCAGGGGGCGGGGGGGACGCCAGATACGCAGTATTTT | CASSQGAGGTPDTQYF
TRBJ2-7 | TRBV14 | TRBD1 | . | TGTGCCAGCAGCCAAGATACCAGGGACAGGCAGTACTTC | CASSQDTRDRQYF
TRBJ2-7 | TRBV20-1 | . | . | TGCAGTGCTTGGGCGGCCTACGAGCAGTACTTC | CSAWAAYEQYF
TRBJ2-6 | TRBV11-3 | TRBD1 | . | TGTGCCAGCAGCTATCCCGGGACAGGGGCTGGGGCCAACGTCCTGACTTTC | CASSYPGTGAGANVLTF
TRBJ1-2 | TRBV7-2 | TRBD1 | . | TGTGCCAGCAGCTTGGGAGGGGGCTTATACGGCTACACCTTC | CASSLGGGLYGYTF
TRBJ1-1 | TRBV9 | . | many | TGTGCCAGCAGCGTAGATAACACTGAAGCTTTCTTT | CASSVDNTEAFF
TRBJ2-7 | TRBV27 | TRBD1 | . | TGTGCCAGCAGTCCTTCATTCGGGACAGTATCCTACGAGCAGTACTTC | CASSPSFGTVSYEQYF
TRBJ1-1 | TRBV20-1 | . | . | TGCAGTGCCGGGCCAGGGGTGGGTGCTTTCTTT | CSAGPGVGAFF
TRBJ2-2 | TRBV6-2/TRBV6-3 | TRBD2 | . | TGTGCCAGCAGTACTAGCGGCCCCACCGGGGAGCTGTTTTTT | CASSTSGPTGELFF
TRBJ1-2 | TRBV7-2 | . | few | TGTGCCAGCAGCCCGGCGGGAGCGGGGGGCTACACCTTC | CASSPAGAGGYTF
TRBJ1-2 | TRBV7-9 | . | few | TGTGCCAGCAGCCCGGGGGACCGAGGGAGCGCCTATGGCTACACCTTC | CASSPGDRGSAYGYTF
TRBJ2-7 | TRBV10-2 | . | . | TGCGCCAGCAGTGAAATATCTCCCTACGAGCAGTACTTC | CASSEISPYEQYF
TRBJ1-2 | TRBV3-1/TRBV3-2 | . | once | TGTGCCAGCAGCCGACTAGAGGGCTACACCTTC | CASSRLEGYTF
TRBJ2-1 | TRBV5-8 | . | . | TGTGCCAGAGGGGAGGGGGGCCCCCCACCAAATGAGCAGTTCTTC | CARGEGGPPPNEQFF
TRBJ1-1 | TRBV7-6 | . | . | TGTGCCAGCAGCTTATTTGGGGGGGAAGGAACTGAAGCTTTCTTT | CASSLFGGEGTEAFF
TRBJ2-7 | TRBV20-1 | TRBD1 | . | TGCAGTGCTAGTCGGGGACAGGGAAGATACGAGCAGTACTTC | CSASRGQGRYEQYF
TRBJ1-2 | TRBV14 | . | . | TGTGCCAGCAGCCAAGCCACCCTTGTGGGGGTGCACACCTTC | CASSQATLVGVHTF
TRBJ2-5 | TRBV7-2 | . | . | TGTGCCAGCACGAGTTTTGGACAGAGTATAGAGACCCAGTACTTC | CASTSFGQSIETQYF
TRBJ2-1 | TRBV11-3 | TRBD1 | . | TGTGCCACCCGCTCCGGGACAGGGCGTGATGAGCAGTTCTTC | CATRSGTGRDEQFF
TRBJ1-4 | TRBV30 | TRBD1 | . | TGTGCCTGGAGGAAGGCAGGGGGCGCATCCCTTAATGAAAAACTGTTTTTT | CAWRKAGGASLNEKLFF
TRBJ2-1 | TRBV21-1 | . | . | TGTGCCAGCAGCAACAGGGTTCCATCCTACAATGAGCAGTTCTTC | CASSNRVPSYNEQFF
TRBJ2-2 | TRBV5-4 | . | . | TGTGCCAGCAGCTCCCAGACGGGAAAGAACACCGGGGAGCTGTTTTTT | CASSSQTGKNTGELFF
TRBJ1-5 | TRBV10-2 | . | . | TGCGCCAGCAGTCAAGGAGGGAGCAATCAGCCCCAGCATTTT | CASSQGGSNQPQHF
TRBJ2-3 | TRBV7-6 | . | . | TGTGCCAGCAGCTTAGAGCGAGATACGCAGTATTTT | CASSLERDTQYF
TRBJ1-1 | TRBV18 | . | . | TGTGCCAGCTTCGATATGAACACTGAAGCTTTCTTT | CASFDMNTEAFF
TRBJ1-1 | TRBV6-1 | TRBD1 | . | TGTGCCAGCAGTTCCTCAACAGGGGCCACTGAAGCTTTCTTT | CASSSSTGATEAFF
TRBJ2-1 | TRBV11-3 | . | . | TGTGCCAGCAGCAGGAGGTTTGGGAATGAGCAGTTCTTC | CASSRRFGNEQFF
TRBJ2-3 | TRBV7-3 | . | . | TGTGCCAGCAGTGCTTCACCTTACCCCACAGATACGCAGTATTTT | CASSASPYPTDTQYF
TRBJ1-2 | TRBV3-1/TRBV3-2 | . | . | TGTGCCAGCAGCCAAGCAACCGTGGGGCGGAACGGCTACACCTTC | CASSQATVGRNGYTF